This TCR beta chain was captured in a study of human T cells and chemical hapten exposure. The table lists this clonotype with many counts. TCRdb passed the RACE reads through MiXCR, listing each CDR3 protein once. This sample yields some 120,000 distinct CDR3 sequences, of which approximately 9.1% are seen a single time; about 1.8% belongs to the top ten. Described time point: healthy volunteer bleed at 2 weeks. Total RNA came from unfractionated whole blood. The CDR3 consists of 16 residues. CDR1 and CDR2 from the germline V gene are MNHEY and SMNVEV (reference sequence). V gave up 3 bases and J gave up 1 base; unmatched junction bases: 6.

This sequence was found in a male donor in good health. Some clones in this sample may be carry-over from other donors' samples. The rearrangement uses TRBV27 and TRBJ2-3; 8 nucleotides align to TRBD1. Sequences were obtained from whole blood. The CDR3 DNA sequence: TGTGCCAGCAGTTTCTTGGACAGGGAGGGCACAGATACGCAGTATTTT. This encodes CASSFLDREGTDTQYF.